This TCR beta chain was obtained from a study of regulatory T cells in long-lasting Graves disease. The TCR beta library used iRepertoire HTBI primers with Arm-PCR amplification of CDR3. One entry per CDR3 protein, called by TCRdb with MiXCR from the multiplex PCR reads. The table includes roughly 250,000 distinct CDR3 sequences, about 17% detected once. Time point in this sample: newly diagnosed GD, antithyroid drugs for less than 3 months. The TCR library was prepared using RNA isolated from PBMCs. The CDR3 sequence is 12 residues long. V lost 4 bases to trimming and J lost 3 bases, with 7 bases between them. Germline V gives CDR1 DFQATT, CDR2 SNEGSKA (reference sequence). This clonotype was observed many times. These data were also filed under a second study, of T cells in Graves' hyperthyroidism and ophthalmopathy.

The chain employs TRBV20-1 and TRBJ2-1; no definite D call. This TCR was sampled from a woman in her twenties or thirties with Graves disease. Here the sequenced sample was peripheral blood mononuclear cells (PBMCs), taken at new diagnosis, from a patient treated with antithyroid drugs. Written as DNA, the CDR3 is TGCAGTGCTATAGCAGTCTACAATGAGCAGTTCTTC. Translation: CSAIAVYNEQFF.